Each of the 11 T cell receptor beta chains below was sequenced from the same sample in a study of sequential checkpoint blockade in melanoma. Generated by immunoSEQ multiplex PCR, the TCRdb table keeps only in-frame clones and is missing some. There are almost 20,000 clones in the sample; approximately 85% occur only once, and roughly 56% lies in the top ten. The sample's treatment: randomized to nivolumab then ipilimumab (arm A) or the reverse (arm B). Here the sequenced sample was CD8+ T cells sorted from blood (inferred from file names), taken from a patient given nivolumab and ipilimumab in sequence. These receptors were obtained from a human donor with melanoma.

The genes are TRBV27 and TRBJ2-5; D is perhaps TRBD2 (7 bases). The assigned J gene may be wrong: the sequence end matches TRBJ2-7 better. This CDR3 has 14 amino acids. Germline CDR1 MNHEY, CDR2 SMNVEV (reference sequence). The CDR3 DNA sequence: TGTGCCAGTTCTACGGCGGGGGCGCGGCGCGAGCAGTACTTC. Residues: CASSTAGARREQYF.

This sequence joins TRBV7-9 and TRBJ2-3; no definite D call. Deletions cut 1 base from V and 0 bases from J, with 5 bases between. Germline CDR1 is SEHNR and CDR2 is FQNEAQ (reference sequence). The CDR3 extends over 14 amino acids. The CDR3 is CASSLEASTDTQYF. DNA for the CDR3: TGTGCCAGCAGCTTAGAAGCTAGCACAGATACGCAGTATTTT. The entire variable domain, with the rest obtained from reference TRBV7-9 and TRBJ2-3, is as follows: DTGVSQNPRHKITKRGQNVTFRCDPISEHNRLYWYRQTLGQGPEFLTYFQNEAQLEKSRLLSDRFSAERPKGSFSTLEIQRTEQGDSAMYLCASSLEASTDTQYFGPGTRLTVL.

CDR3 loop: CSVETSGGPLDEQFF. Here the CDR3 DNA reads TGCAGCGTTGAAACTAGCGGGGGGCCACTCGATGAGCAGTTCTTC. V and J are TRBV29-1 and TRBJ2-1; 12 bases are a match to TRBD2. Germline CDR1 reads SQVTM; CDR2 reads ANQGSEA. This CDR3 comprises 15 residues. The ends lost 2 bases at V and 8 bases at J; junction bases unmatched: 7.

The chain combines TRBV7-2 with TRBJ2-7; tentative D call: TRBD1 (6 bases). The CDR3 contains 15 residues. The germline gives CDR1 SGHTA, CDR2 FQGNSA. Trimming pared 5 bases from V and 7 bases from J, leaving 21 bases between. The CDR3 is CASSTAVGQRLEQYF. The CDR3 bases are TGTGCCAGCAGCACAGCGGTCGGACAGAGATTAGAGCAGTACTTC.

The genes are TRBV27 and TRBJ2-7; TRBD1 matches at 7 bases. The CDR3 extends over 12 amino acids. Germline trimming cut 10 bases from V and 5 bases from J; bases unmatched to any gene: 8. The V gene's germline CDR1 is MNHEY and CDR2 SMNVEV (reference sequence). CDR3 amino acids: CATRTGANEQYF. The CDR3 DNA follows: TGTGCCACCCGAACAGGGGCAAACGAGCAGTACTTC.

This sequence joins TRBV4-3 and TRBJ2-7; 7 bases align to TRBD1. V lost 0 bases to trimming and J lost 3 bases; unmatched junction nucleotides: 23. The CDR3 totals 21 residues. Germline V gives CDR1 LGHNA, CDR2 YSLEER. CDR3 nucleotides: TGCGCCAGCAGCCAAGATCTAGAGGGGATGGAGGACAGGACCTGGGACTACGAGCAGTACTTC. Amino acid sequence: CASSQDLEGMEDRTWDYEQYF.

This clone was picked up one time. The chain carries TRBV4-3 and TRBJ1-5; D gene unclear. The V end was cut by 0 bases, the J end by 3 bases, with 15 bases between. From germline, CDR1 is LGHNA and CDR2 YSLEER. The CDR3 is made up of 17 amino acids. CDR3: CASSQDHLAGSNQPQHF. The CDR3 bases are TGCGCCAGCAGCCAAGATCATTTGGCGGGGTCCAATCAGCCCCAGCATTTT.

As concerns this clone: Germline is not matched at one junction end, which may reflect a read error. This same CDR3 is encoded by further DNA sequences in the sample. This rearrangement joins TRBV6-5 to TRBJ2-7; possibly TRBD1 for D (6 bases). The CDR3 contains 16 residues. Germline V gives CDR1 MNHEY, CDR2 SVGAGI. This CDR3 is CASSYSVLDSSYEQYF. CDR3 bases: TGCGCCAGCAGTTACTCGGTATTGGACAGCTCCTACGAGCAGTACTTC.

The chain carries TRBV10-2 and TRBJ2-5, with 9 bases matching TRBD2. CDR3 length: 15 residues. Looked up from germline, CDR1 is WSHSY and CDR2 is SAAADI. The junction had 7 bases not matched to a gene; V was cut back by 3 bases and J by 5 bases. In nucleotides, the CDR3 is TGCGCCAGCAGTGAAGGGCGGGGGGGCCCCGAGACCCAGTACTTC. This sequence encodes CASSEGRGGPETQYF.

The chain recombines TRBV4-3 with TRBJ1-1; 7 nucleotides align to TRBD1. V shed 0 bases and J 5 bases; nucleotides not matched to a gene: 6. Germline V gene sequence: CDR1 LGHNA, CDR2 YSLEER. The CDR3 has 15 residues. CDR3 in amino acids: CASSQDRGRGTEAFF. The CDR3 region has the DNA TGCGCCAGCAGCCAAGATCGAGGCAGGGGGACTGAAGCTTTCTTT.

This chain uses TRBV11-1 with TRBJ1-1, with D unclear. The CDR3 is 13 residues long. The V end lost 5 bases, the J end lost 5 bases, and 12 bases lay between the germline ends. The germline CDR1 and CDR2 sequences are SGHAT and FQDESV (reference sequence). The CDR3: CASSPGGRTEAFF. As DNA, the CDR3 is TGTGCCAGCAGCCCGGGTGGAAGAACTGAAGCTTTCTTT.